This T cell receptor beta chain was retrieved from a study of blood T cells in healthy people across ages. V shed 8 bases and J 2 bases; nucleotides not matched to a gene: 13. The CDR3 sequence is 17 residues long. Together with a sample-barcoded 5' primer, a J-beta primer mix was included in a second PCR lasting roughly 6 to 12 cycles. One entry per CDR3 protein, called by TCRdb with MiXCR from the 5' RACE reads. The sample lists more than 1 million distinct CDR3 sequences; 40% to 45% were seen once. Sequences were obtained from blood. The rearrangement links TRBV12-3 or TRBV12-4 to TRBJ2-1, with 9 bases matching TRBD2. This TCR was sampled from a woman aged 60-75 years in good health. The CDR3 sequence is CASLPSGGLLAYNEQFF. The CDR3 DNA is TGTGCCAGCCTCCCCAGCGGGGGGCTCTTAGCCTACAATGAGCAGTTCTTC.